The clone carrying this TCR beta chain was seen only a few times. The source of the sample is a study of blood T cell repertoires in COVID-19. Germline V CDR1 and CDR2: SGHDT, YYEEEE. The V end lost 1 base, the J end lost 0 bases, and 10 bases lay between the germline ends. The length of the CDR3 is 15 residues. Using immunoSEQ multiplex PCR, the repertoire was profiled, and TCRdb retains in-frame clones only, with some absent. The repertoire holds about 150,000 clones, with around four fifths as singletons. This receptor was taken from an elderly woman with acute or convalescent COVID-19. The chain carries TRBV5-6 and TRBJ1-1; perhaps TRBD1 as D (5 bases). The sequenced material came from peripheral blood. The chain's CDR3 is CASSLFREVNTEAFF. Here the CDR3 DNA reads TGTGCCAGCAGCTTGTTCAGGGAAGTGAACACTGAAGCTTTCTTT.